This TCR delta chain was sequenced for a study of gamma-delta chains in newborns, infants, children. About the study: Polyclonal expansion of innate γδ T cells after birth follows microbial exposure.

TCRdb reanalysed the reads via CATT. The data hold thousands of delta-chain clones, with around 0.99% observed a single time. This CDR3 has 16 residues. Germline CDR1 reads GEAIGNYY; CDR2 reads EKD. This clone was found a few times. This DNA translates differently at residue 12 from the TCRdb protein, which is that of a much larger clone; a read error is likely, and the protein shown is the DNA's own translation. The TCR sequence derives from a child who was a newborn, infant or young child, either healthy, febrile or measles-vaccinated (not recorded which). Sequenced input: blood. The chain couples TRDV2 to TRDJ1; 8 bases line up with TRDD3. The CDR3, as DNA: TGTGCCTGTGACACCGTTGGGGGATCCTTAACCGGTAAACTCACCTTT. This sequence encodes CACDTVGGSLTGKLTF.